This T cell receptor beta chain was identified in a study of regulatory T cells in long-lasting Graves disease. The TCR beta library used iRepertoire HTBI primers with Arm-PCR amplification of CDR3. Each CDR3 protein gets one entry after TCRdb re-called the multiplex PCR reads with MiXCR. The table lists about 350,000 distinct CDR3 sequences, roughly 15% of them singletons, with 20% to 25% in the top ten. The time point here: newly diagnosed GD, antithyroid drugs for less than 3 months. Researchers made the TCR library from RNA that was extracted from PBMCs. V was clipped by 3 bases and J by 5 bases, with 21 bases between them. This CDR3 is 17 amino acids long. Germline-derived CDR1 and CDR2 are SGHRS and YFSETQ. This sample was shared with a second study, whose subject was T cells in Graves' hyperthyroidism and ophthalmopathy.

Specimen: peripheral blood mononuclear cells (PBMCs), collected at new diagnosis, from a patient treated with antithyroid drugs. The chain uses TRBV5-1 and TRBJ1-5, with a possible D match to TRBD1 (5 bases). The TCR originated in a young woman with Graves disease. This CDR3 reads CASSSGTRAREDQPQHF. CDR3 nucleotides: TGCGCCAGCAGCTCGGGGACCCGGGCGCGGGAAGATCAGCCCCAGCATTTT.